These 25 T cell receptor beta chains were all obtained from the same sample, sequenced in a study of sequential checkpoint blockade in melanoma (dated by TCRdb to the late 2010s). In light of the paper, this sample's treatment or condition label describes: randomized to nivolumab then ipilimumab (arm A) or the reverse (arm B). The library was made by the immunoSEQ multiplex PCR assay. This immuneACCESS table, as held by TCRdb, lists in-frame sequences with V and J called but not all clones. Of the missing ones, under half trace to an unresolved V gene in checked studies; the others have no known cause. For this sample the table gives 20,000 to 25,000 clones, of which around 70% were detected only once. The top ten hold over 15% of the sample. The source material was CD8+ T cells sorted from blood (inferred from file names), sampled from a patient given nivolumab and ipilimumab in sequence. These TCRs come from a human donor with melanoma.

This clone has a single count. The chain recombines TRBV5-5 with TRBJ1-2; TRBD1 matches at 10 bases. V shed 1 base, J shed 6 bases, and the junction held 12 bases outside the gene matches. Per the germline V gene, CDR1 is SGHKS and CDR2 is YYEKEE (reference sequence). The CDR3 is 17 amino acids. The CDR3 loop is CASSLSRDRGRQDGYTF. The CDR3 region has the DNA TGTGCCAGCAGCTTGTCCCGGGACAGGGGCCGCCAAGATGGCTACACCTTC. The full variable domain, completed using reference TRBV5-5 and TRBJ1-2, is DAGVTQSPTHLIKTRGQQVTLRCSPISGHKSVSWYQQVLGQGPQFIFQYYEKEERGRGNFPDRFSARQFPNYSSELNVNALLLGDSALYLCASSLSRDRGRQDGYTFGSGTRLTVV.

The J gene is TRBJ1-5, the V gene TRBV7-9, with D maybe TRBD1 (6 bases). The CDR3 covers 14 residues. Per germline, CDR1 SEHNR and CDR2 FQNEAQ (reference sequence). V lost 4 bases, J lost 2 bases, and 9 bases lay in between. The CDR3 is CASSSRQGNQPQHF. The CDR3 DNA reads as TGTGCCAGCAGCTCCCGACAGGGCAATCAGCCCCAGCATTTT. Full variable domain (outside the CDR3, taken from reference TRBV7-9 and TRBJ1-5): DTGVSQNPRHKITKRGQNVTFRCDPISEHNRLYWYRQTLGQGPEFLTYFQNEAQLEKSRLLSDRFSAERPKGSFSTLEIQRTEQGDSAMYLCASSSRQGNQPQHFGDGTRLSIL.

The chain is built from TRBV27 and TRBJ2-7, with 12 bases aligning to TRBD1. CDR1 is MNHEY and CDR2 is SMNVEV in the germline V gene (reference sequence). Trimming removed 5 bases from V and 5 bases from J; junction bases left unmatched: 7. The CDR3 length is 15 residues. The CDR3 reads CASSPVRDRGHEQYF. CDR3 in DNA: TGTGCCAGCAGTCCCGTCCGGGACAGGGGGCACGAGCAGTACTTC.

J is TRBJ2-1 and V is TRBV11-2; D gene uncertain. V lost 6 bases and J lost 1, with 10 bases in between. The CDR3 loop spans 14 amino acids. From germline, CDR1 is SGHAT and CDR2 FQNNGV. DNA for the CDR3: TGTGCCAGCAGGCCGACTCTATCCTACAATGAGCAGTTCTTC. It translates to CASRPTLSYNEQFF.

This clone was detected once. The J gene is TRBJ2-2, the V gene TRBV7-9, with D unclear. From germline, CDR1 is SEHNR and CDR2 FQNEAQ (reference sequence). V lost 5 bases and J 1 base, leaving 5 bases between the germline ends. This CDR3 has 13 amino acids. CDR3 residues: CASSPGNTGELFF. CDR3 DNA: TGTGCCAGCAGCCCAGGGAACACCGGGGAGCTGTTTTTT.

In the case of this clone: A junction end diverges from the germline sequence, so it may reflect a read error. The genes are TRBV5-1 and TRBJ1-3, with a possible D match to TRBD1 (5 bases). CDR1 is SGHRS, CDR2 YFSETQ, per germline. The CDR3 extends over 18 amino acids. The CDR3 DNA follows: TGCGCCAGCAGCTTGGAGTTGGTTCGGGGGGACTCTGGCAACACCATATATTTT. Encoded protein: CASSLELVRGDSGNTIYF.

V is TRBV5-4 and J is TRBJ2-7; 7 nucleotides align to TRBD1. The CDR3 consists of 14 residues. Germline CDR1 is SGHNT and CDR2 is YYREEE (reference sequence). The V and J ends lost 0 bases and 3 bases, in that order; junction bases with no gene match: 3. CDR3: CASSLGDRGYEQYF. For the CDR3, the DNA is TGTGCCAGCAGCTTGGGGGACAGAGGCTACGAGCAGTACTTC.

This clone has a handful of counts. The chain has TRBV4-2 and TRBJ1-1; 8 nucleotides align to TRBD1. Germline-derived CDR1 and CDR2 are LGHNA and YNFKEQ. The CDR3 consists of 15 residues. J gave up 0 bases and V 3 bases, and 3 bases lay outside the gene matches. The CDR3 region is CASSHEQGVNTEAFF. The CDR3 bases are TGTGCCAGCAGCCACGAACAGGGGGTGAACACTGAAGCTTTCTTT.

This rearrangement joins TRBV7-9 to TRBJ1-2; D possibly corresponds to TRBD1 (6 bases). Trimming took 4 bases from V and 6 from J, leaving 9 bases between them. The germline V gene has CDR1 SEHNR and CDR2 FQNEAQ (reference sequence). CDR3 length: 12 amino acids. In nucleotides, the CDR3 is TGTGCCAGCAGCTCACAGGGAAATGGCTACACCTTC. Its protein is CASSSQGNGYTF.

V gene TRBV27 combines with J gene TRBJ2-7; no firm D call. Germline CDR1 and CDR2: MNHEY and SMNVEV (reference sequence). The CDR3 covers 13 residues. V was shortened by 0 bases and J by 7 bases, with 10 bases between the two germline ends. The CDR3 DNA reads TGTGCCAGCAGTTTATCGGGCGAGTTAGAGCAGTACTTC. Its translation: CASSLSGELEQYF.

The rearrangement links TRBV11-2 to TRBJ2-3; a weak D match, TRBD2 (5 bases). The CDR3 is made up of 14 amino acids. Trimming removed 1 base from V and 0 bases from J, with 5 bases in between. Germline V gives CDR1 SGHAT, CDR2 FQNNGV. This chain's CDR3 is CASSLGGSTDTQYF. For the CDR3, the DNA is TGTGCCAGCAGCTTAGGAGGGAGCACAGATACGCAGTATTTT.

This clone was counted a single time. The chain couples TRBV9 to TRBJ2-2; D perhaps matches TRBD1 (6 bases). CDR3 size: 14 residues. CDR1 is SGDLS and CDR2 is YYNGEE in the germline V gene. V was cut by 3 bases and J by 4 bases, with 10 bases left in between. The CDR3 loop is CASSATGRTGELFF. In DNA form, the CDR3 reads TGTGCCAGCAGCGCAACAGGGCGCACCGGGGAGCTGTTTTTT.

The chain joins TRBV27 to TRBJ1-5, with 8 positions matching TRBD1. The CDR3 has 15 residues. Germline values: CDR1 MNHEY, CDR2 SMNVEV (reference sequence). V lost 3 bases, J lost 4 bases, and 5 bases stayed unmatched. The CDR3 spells CASSFGRGHNQPQHF. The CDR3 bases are TGTGCCAGCAGTTTTGGCAGGGGGCATAATCAGCCCCAGCATTTT.

CDR3 nucleotide sequence: TGTGCCAGCAGCTCGTTTAGGACAGGCTCCTACGAGCAGTACTTC. Encoded protein: CASSSFRTGSYEQYF. The chain links TRBV5-6 to TRBJ2-7; 7 bases match TRBD1. The CDR3 consists of 15 residues. Germline assignment: CDR1 SGHDT and CDR2 YYEEEE. V shed 3 bases and J 0 bases; nucleotides not matched to a gene: 6.

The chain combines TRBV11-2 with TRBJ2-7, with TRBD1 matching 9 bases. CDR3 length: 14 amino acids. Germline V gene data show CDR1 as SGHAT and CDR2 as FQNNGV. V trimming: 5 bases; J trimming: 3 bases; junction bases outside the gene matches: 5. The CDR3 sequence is CASSGGQGNYEQYF. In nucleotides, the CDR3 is TGTGCCAGCAGCGGTGGACAGGGGAACTACGAGCAGTACTTC.

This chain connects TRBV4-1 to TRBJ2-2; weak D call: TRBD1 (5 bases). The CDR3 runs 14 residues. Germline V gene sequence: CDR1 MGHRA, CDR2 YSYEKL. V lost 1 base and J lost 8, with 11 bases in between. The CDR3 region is CASSQGGSVGELFF. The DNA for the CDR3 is TGCGCCAGCAGCCAAGGGGGCTCAGTAGGGGAGCTGTTTTTT.

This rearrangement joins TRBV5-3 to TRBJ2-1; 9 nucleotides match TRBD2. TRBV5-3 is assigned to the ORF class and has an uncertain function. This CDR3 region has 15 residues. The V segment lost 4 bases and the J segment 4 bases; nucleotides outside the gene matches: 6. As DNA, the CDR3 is TGTGCCAGAAGCACGGGACTAGCTTGTTACAATGAGCAGTTCTTC. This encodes CARSTGLACYNEQFF.

CDR3 residues: CASSRGNTEAFF. CDR3 nucleotide sequence: TGTGCCAGCAGTCGGGGGAACACTGAAGCTTTCTTT. This chain uses TRBV28 with TRBJ1-1; D not resolved. V gave up 5 bases and J gave up 1 base, with 5 bases separating them. The germline CDR1 and CDR2 sequences are MDHEN and SYDVKM. This CDR3 has 12 residues. Looking up the rest from reference TRBV28 and TRBJ1-1 gives the full variable domain: DVKVTQSSRYLVKRTGEKVFLECVQDMDHENMFWYRQDPGLGLRLIYFSYDVKMKEKGDIPEGYSVSREKKERFSLILESASTNQTSMYLCASSRGNTEAFFGQGTRLTVV.

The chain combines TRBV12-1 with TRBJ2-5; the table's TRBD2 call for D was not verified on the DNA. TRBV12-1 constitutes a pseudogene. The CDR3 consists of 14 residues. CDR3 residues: CAIPQRGAQETQYF. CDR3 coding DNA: TGTGCCATCCCCCAGCGGGGGGCCCAAGAGACCCAGTACTTC.

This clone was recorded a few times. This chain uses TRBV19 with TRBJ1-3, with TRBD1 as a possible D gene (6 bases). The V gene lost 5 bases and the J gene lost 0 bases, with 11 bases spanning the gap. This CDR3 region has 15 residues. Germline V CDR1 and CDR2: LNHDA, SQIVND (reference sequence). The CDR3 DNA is TGTGCCAGTAGTGTAACAGGGTCCTCTGGAAACACCATATATTTT. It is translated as CASSVTGSSGNTIYF.

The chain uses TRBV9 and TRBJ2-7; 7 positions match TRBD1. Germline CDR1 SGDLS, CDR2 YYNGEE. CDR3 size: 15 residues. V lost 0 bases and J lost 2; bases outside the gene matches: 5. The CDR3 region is CASSVGTGLAYEQYF. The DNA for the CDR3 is TGTGCCAGCAGCGTAGGGACAGGTTTGGCCTACGAGCAGTACTTC.

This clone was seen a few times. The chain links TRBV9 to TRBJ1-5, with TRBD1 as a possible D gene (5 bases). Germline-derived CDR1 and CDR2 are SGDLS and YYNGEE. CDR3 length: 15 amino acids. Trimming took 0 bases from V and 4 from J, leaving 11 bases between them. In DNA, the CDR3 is TGTGCCAGCAGCGTAGACGGGGGGGGTAATCAGCCCCAGCATTTT. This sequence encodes CASSVDGGGNQPQHF.

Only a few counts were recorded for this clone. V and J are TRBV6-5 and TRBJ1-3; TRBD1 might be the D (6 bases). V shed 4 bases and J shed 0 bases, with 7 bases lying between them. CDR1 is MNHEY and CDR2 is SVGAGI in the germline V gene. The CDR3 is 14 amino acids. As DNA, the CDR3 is TGTGCCAGCAGTTGGACAGTCTCTGGAAACACCATATATTTT. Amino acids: CASSWTVSGNTIYF.

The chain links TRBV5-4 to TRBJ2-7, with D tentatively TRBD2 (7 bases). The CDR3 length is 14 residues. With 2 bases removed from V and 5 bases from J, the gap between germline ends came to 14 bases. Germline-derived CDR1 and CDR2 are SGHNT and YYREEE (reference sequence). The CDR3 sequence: CASSFGGGVDEQYF. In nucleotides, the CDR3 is TGTGCCAGCAGCTTTGGCGGGGGCGTGGACGAGCAGTACTTC.

CDR3 loop: CASSSGGNSYGYTF. CDR3 DNA sequence: TGTGCCAGCAGTTCAGGGGGCAATAGCTATGGCTACACCTTC. The rearrangement uses TRBV28 and TRBJ1-2; TRBD1 matches 8 bases. The CDR3 loop spans 14 amino acids. CDR1 and CDR2 from the germline V gene are MDHEN and SYDVKM. V trimming: 4 bases; J trimming: 4 bases; junction bases outside the gene matches: 5.